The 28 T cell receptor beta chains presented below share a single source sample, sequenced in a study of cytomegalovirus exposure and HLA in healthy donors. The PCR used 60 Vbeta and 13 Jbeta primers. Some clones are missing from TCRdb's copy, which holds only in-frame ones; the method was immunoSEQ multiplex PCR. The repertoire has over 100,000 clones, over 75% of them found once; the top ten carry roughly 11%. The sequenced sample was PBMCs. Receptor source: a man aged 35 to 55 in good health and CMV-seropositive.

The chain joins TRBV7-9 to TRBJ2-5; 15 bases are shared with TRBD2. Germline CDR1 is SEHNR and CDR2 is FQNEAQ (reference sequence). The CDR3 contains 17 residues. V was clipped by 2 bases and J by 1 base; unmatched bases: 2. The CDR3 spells CASSLQGLAGGQETQYF. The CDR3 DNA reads TGTGCCAGCAGCTTACAGGGACTAGCGGGGGGCCAAGAGACCCAGTACTTC.

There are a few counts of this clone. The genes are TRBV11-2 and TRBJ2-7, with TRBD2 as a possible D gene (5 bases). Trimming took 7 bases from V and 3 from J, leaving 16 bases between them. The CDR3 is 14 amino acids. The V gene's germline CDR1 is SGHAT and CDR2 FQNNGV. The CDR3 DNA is TGTGCCAGCAAACCCCCGGGGAGAGGCTACGAGCAGTACTTC. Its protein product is CASKPPGRGYEQYF.

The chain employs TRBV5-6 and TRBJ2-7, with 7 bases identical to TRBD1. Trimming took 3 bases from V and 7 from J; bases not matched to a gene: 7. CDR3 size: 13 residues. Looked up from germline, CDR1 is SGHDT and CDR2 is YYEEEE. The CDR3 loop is CASSSQGFGEQYF. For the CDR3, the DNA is TGTGCCAGCAGCTCACAGGGGTTTGGGGAGCAGTACTTC.

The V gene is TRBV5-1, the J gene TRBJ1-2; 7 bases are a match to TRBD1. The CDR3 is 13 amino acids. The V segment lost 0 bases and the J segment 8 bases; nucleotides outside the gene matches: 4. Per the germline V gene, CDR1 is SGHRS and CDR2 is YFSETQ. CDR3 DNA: TGCGCCAGCAGCTTGGGGCAGGGGGACGGCTACACCTTC. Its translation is CASSLGQGDGYTF.

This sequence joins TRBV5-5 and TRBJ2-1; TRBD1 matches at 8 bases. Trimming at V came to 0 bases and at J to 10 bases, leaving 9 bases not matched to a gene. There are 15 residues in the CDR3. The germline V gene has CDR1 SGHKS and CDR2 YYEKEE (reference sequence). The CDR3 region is CASSLVPGGRGEQFF. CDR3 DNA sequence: TGTGCCAGCAGCTTGGTTCCAGGGGGCAGGGGGGAGCAGTTCTTC.

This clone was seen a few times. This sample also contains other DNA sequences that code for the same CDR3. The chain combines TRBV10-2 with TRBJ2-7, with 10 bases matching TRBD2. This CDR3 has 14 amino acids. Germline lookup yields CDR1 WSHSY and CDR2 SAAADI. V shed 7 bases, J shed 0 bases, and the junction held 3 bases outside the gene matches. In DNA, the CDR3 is TGCGCCAGCACTTTAGCGGGGGGCTCCTACGAGCAGTACTTC. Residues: CASTLAGGSYEQYF.

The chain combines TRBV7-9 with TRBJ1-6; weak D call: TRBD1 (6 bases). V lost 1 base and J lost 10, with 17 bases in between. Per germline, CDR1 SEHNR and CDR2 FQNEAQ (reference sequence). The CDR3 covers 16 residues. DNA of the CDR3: TGTGCCAGCAGCTTAGGGACCTCCGCCCAGGGGTCACCCCTCCACTTT. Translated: CASSLGTSAQGSPLHF.

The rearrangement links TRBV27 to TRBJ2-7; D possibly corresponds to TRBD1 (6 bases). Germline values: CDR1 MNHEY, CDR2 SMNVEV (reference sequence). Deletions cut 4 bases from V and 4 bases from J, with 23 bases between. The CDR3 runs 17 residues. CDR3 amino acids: CASSSSPTTGLWYEQYF. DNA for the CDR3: TGTGCCAGCAGTTCGTCCCCTACTACAGGGTTGTGGTACGAGCAGTACTTC.

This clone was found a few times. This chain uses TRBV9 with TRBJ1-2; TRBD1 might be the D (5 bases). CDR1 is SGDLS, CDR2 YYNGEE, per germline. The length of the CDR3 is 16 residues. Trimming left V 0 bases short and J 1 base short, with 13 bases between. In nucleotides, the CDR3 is TGTGCCAGCAGCGTAGCATCACAGGCCTTTAACTATGGCTACACCTTC. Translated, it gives CASSVASQAFNYGYTF.

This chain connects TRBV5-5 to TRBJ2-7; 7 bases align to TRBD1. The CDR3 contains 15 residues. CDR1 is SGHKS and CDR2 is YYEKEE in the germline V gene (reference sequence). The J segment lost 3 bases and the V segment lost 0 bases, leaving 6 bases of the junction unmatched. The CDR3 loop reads CASSLGDRGFYEQYF. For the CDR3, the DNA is TGTGCCAGCAGCTTGGGGGACAGAGGATTCTACGAGCAGTACTTC.

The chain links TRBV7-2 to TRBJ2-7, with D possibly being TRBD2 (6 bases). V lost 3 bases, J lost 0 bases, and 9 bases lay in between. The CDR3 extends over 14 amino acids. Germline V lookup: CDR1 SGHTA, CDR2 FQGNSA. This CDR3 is CASSFRGSSYEQYF. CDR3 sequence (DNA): TGTGCCAGCAGCTTCCGGGGGAGCTCCTACGAGCAGTACTTC.

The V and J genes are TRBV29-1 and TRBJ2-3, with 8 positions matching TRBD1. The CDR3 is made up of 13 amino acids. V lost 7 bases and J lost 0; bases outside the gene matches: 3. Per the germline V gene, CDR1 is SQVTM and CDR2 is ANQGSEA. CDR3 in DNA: TGCAGCGCCCGGACAGGGAGCACAGATACGCAGTATTTT. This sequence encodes CSARTGSTDTQYF.

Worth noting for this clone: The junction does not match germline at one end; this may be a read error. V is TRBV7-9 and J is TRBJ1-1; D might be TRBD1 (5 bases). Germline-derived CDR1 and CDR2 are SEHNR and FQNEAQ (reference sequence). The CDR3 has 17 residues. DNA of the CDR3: TGTTCCAGCAGCCTTTATGGGTCCCCAGGGATCGGGACTGAAGCTTTCTTT. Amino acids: CSSSLYGSPGIGTEAFF.

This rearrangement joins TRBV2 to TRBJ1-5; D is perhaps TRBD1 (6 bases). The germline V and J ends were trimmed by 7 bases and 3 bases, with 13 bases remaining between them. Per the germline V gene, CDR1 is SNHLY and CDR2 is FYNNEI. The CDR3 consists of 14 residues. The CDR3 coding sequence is TGTGCCAGCAATGACAGGCGATTCAATCAGCCCCAGCATTTT. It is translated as CASNDRRFNQPQHF. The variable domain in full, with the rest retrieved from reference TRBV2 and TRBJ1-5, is EPEVTQTPSHQVTQMGQEVILRCVPISNHLYFYWYRQILGQKVEFLVSFYNNEISEKSEIFDDQFSVERPDGSNFTLKIRSTKLEDSAMYFCASNDRRFNQPQHFGDGTRLSIL.

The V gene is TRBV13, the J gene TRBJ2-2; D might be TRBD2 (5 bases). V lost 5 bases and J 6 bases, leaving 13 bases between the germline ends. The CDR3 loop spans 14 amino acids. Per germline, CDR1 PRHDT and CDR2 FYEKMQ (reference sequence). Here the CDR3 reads CASSRVRGSGELFF. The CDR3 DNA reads TGTGCCAGCAGCCGAGTCCGGGGATCCGGGGAGCTGTTTTTT.

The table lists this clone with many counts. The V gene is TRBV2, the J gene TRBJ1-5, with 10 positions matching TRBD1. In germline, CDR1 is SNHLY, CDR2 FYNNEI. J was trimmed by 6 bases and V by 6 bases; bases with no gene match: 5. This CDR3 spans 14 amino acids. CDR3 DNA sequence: TGTGCCAGCAGCACCGGGACAGGGGTTCAGCCCCAGCATTTT. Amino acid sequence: CASSTGTGVQPQHF.

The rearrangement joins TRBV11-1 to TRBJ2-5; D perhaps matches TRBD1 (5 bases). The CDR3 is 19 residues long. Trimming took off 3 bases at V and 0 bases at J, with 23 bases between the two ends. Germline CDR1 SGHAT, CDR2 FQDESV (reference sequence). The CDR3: CASSFPKTALPPYQETQYF. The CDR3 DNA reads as TGTGCCAGCAGCTTTCCAAAGACAGCTCTACCTCCGTACCAAGAGACCCAGTACTTC.

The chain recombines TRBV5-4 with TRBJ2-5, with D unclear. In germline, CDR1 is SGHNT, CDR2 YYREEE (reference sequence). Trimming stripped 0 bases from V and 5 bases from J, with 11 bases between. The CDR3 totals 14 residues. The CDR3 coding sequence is TGTGCCAGCAGCTTGGTATCCGGGTCTGAGACCCAGTACTTC. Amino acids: CASSLVSGSETQYF.

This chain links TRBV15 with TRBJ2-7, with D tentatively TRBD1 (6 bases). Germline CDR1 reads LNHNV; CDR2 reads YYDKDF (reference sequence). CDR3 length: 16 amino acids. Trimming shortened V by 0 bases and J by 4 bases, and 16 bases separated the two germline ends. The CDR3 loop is CATSREITGPSYEQYF. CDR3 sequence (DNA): TGTGCCACCAGCAGAGAGATAACAGGGCCCTCTTACGAGCAGTACTTC.

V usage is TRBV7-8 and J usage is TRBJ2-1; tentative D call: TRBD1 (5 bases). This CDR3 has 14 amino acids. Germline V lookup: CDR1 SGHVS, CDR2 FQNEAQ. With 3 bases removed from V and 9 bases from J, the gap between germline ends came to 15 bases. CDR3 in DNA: TGTGCCAGCAGCTTGGGGCCAGTCGCGGCTGAGCAGTTCTTC. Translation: CASSLGPVAAEQFF.

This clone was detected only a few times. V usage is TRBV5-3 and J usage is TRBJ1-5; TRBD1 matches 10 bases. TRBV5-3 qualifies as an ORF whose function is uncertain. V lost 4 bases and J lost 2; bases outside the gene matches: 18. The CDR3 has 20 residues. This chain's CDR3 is CARSTSPGTGAERGNQPQHF. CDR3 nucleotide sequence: TGTGCCAGAAGCACTTCACCCGGGACAGGGGCCGAAAGGGGCAATCAGCCCCAGCATTTT.

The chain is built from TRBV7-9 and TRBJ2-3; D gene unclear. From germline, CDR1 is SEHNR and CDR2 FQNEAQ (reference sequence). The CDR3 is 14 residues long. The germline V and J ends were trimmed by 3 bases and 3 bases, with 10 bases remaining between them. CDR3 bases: TGTGCCAGCAGCTTGCCGCGGAGAACAGATACGCAGTATTTT. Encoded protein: CASSLPRRTDTQYF.

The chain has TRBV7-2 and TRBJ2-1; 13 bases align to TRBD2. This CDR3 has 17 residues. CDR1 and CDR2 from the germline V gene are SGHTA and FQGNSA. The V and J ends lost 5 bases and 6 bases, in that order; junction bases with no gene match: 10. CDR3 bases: TGTGCCAGCAGCAAAAGGACTAGCGGGGGCCGACCCAATGAGCAGTTCTTC. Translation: CASSKRTSGGRPNEQFF.

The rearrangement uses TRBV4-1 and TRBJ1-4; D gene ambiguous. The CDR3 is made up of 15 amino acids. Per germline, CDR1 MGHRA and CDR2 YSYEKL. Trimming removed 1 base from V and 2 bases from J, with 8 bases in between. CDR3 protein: CASSQGTSTNEKLFF. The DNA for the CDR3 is TGCGCCAGCAGCCAAGGGACTTCCACTAATGAAAAACTGTTTTTT.

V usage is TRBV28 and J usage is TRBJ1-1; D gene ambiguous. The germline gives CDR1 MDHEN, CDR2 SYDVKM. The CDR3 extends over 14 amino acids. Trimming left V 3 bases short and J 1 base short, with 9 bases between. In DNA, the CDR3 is TGTGCCAGCAGTTTCCGCAGAAGGAACACTGAAGCTTTCTTT. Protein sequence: CASSFRRRNTEAFF.

DNA for the CDR3: TGCGCCAGCAGCCAAGATTCACCAGGGGACAATCAGCCCCAGCATTTT. Encoded protein: CASSQDSPGDNQPQHF. V is TRBV4-1 and J is TRBJ1-5, with a tentative D call TRBD1 (6 bases). The germline gives CDR1 MGHRA, CDR2 YSYEKL. The CDR3 is 16 amino acids. V lost 0 bases and J lost 3, with 12 bases in between.

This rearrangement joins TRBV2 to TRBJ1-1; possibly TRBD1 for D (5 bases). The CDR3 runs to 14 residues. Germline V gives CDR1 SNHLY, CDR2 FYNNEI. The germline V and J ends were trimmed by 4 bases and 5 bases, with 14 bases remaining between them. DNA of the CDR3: TGTGCCAGCAGTGTGCAATCAGGGTCGACTGAAGCTTTCTTT. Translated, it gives CASSVQSGSTEAFF. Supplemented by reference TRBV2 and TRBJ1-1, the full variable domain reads EPEVTQTPSHQVTQMGQEVILRCVPISNHLYFYWYRQILGQKVEFLVSFYNNEISEKSEIFDDQFSVERPDGSNFTLKIRSTKLEDSAMYFCASSVQSGSTEAFFGQGTRLTVV.

Here the CDR3 DNA reads TGTGCCACCACGCGACAGGGGAACGAACCAAAAGATACGCAGTATTTT. As protein: CATTRQGNEPKDTQYF. This sequence joins TRBV19 and TRBJ2-3; 8 nucleotides align to TRBD1. The V and J ends lost 10 bases and 5 bases, in that order; junction bases with no gene match: 17. The CDR3 is 16 residues long. CDR1 is LNHDA and CDR2 is SQIVND in the germline V gene (reference sequence).